The rows below give T cell receptor beta chains drawn from one sample of a study of CD8+CD57+ T cells in acquired aplastic anemia. TCRdb redid the calling of the reads with MiXCR, one entry per CDR3 protein. The sample includes around 190,000 distinct CDR3 sequences, nearly 50% of them seen just once. Sequenced: sorted CD4+, CD8+, or CD8+CD57+ T cells (not recorded which) from PBMCs. These receptors originate from a human donor with aplastic anemia. The CDR3 runs from the conserved cysteine through the conserved F or W. The order of the fields is CDR3 length, J gene, V gene, clone size, D gene, CDR3 DNA, CDR3 protein. A D gene is named only where the DNA matches it firmly. Only part of the rows carry a size: once, few, many, or a class if the clone is expanded.

14,TRBJ2-7,TRBV2,-,TRBD2,TGTGCCAGCAGGCCGGGGACTAGCGGGGACGAGCAGTACTTC,CASRPGTSGDEQYF
15,TRBJ1-6,TRBV4-1,many,-,TGCGCCAGCAGCCAAGATAGGGGGGAAAATTCACCCCTCCACTTT,CASSQDRGENSPLHF
14,TRBJ2-1,TRBV6-1,-,-,TGTGCCAGCAGGGCAGGCGAGTTCTACAATGTGCAGTTCTTC,CASRAGEFYNVQFF
14,TRBJ2-7,TRBV19,-,-,TGTGCCAGTAGTATACAGGCCTTCTCCTACGAGCAGTACTTC,CASSIQAFSYEQYF
16,TRBJ2-7,TRBV6-1,-,TRBD1,TGTGCCAGCGGCGGTTATGGGGGGACAGGGAAATACGAGCAGTACTTC,CASGGYGGTGKYEQYF
16,TRBJ2-7,TRBV3-1,-,TRBD1,TGTGCCAGCAGCCGGGACAGGGACAAGCGGTCCTACGAGCAGTACTTC,CASSRDRDKRSYEQYF
11,TRBJ2-1,TRBV7-8,-,-,TGTGCCAGCAGCCCGCACAATGAGCAGTTCTTC,CASSPHNEQFF
14,TRBJ2-1,TRBV24-1,-,TRBD1,TGTGCCACCAGTGTGGGACAGGGCGGGGGTGAGCAGTTCTTC,CATSVGQGGGEQFF
15,TRBJ2-1,TRBV19,-,TRBD2,TGTGCCAGTAGTCTAGCGGGAGGGCCGAGTAATGAGCAGTTCTTC,CASSLAGGPSNEQFF
13,TRBJ1-2,TRBV24-1,once,-,TGTGCCACCAGTCCGGCCATCGGCTATGGCTACACCTTC,CATSPAIGYGYTF
16,TRBJ2-3,TRBV2,-,-,TGTGCCAGCAGTGAATCAGGGGCCGGGAGCACAGATACGCAGTATTTT,CASSESGAGSTDTQYF
15,TRBJ2-3,TRBV6-5,-,-,TGTGCCAGCAGCTACAGGGTAACGACCACAGATACGCAGTATTTT,CASSYRVTTTDTQYF
13,TRBJ1-6,TRBV15,-,-,TGTGCCACCAGCAGCGGTAGGAATTCACCCCTCCACTTT,CATSSGRNSPLHF
14,TRBJ2-1,TRBV10-3,-,-,TGTGCCATCAAGGGGACTGGGGGCGACAATGAGCAGTTCTTC,CAIKGTGGDNEQFF
14,TRBJ2-5,TRBV20-1,-,TRBD2,TGCAGTGCTCCAACTAGCGGGAGGTTAGAGACCCAGTACTTC,CSAPTSGRLETQYF
14,TRBJ1-4,TRBV20-1,many,TRBD1,TGCAGTGCTAGCCCGGGACAGATTAATGAAAAACTGTTTTTT,CSASPGQINEKLFF